The clone carrying this T cell receptor (beta chain) has only a few counts. Its antigen is currently unknown. The sample belongs to a study of CD8+ T cells in alopecia areata. Whole-study results and caveats: Greater clonality was observed in lesional scalp samples, especially alopecia totalis/universalis, versus normal scalp. Scalp repertoires also include resident alphabeta T cells from normal skin.

The authors sorted CD4+ cells into CD25+CD127- cells for about 5 patients. Researchers picked out CD4+ and CD8+ T cells from PBMCs by sorting. Extracted RNA was reverse transcribed, and the resulting cDNA served as sequencing template. Generated by immunoSEQ multiplex PCR, the TCRdb table keeps only in-frame clones and is missing some. The table shows 37,000 or so clones, with 45% to 55% occurring only once. Germline CDR1 and CDR2: SNHLY and FYNNEI. The CDR3 loop spans 12 amino acids. V shed 5 bases and J shed 3 bases, with 8 bases lying between them. This TCR was sampled from a human donor with alopecia areata. This chain links TRBV2 with TRBJ2-7; D not resolved. Specimen: CD4+ Tregs sorted from blood. The CDR3 sequence: CASSLASYEQYF. CDR3 DNA sequence: TGTGCCAGCAGTCTCGCTAGCTACGAGCAGTACTTC.